The 30 T cell receptor beta chains reported below all come from one sample, sequenced in a study of blood T cells in healthy people across ages. A sample-barcoded 5' primer and a J-beta primer mix were used in a second PCR of roughly 6 to 11 cycles. TCRdb called the 5' RACE reads again in MiXCR, with one record for every CDR3 protein. The top ten clones hold 7.7% of a sample with about 1.7 million distinct CDR3 sequences, roughly 30% of them seen once. Sequencing was carried out using blood. All receptors derive from a young woman in good health.

This clonotype has a handful of counts. CDR3 nucleotides: TGTGCCAGCAGGCTACAGGGGGTGGCCTATGGCTACACCTTC. Translation: CASRLQGVAYGYTF. J is TRBJ1-2 and V is TRBV28; 8 nucleotides match TRBD1. The germline gives CDR1 MDHEN, CDR2 SYDVKM. V lost 6 bases, J lost 4 bases, and 7 bases stayed unmatched. The CDR3 length is 14 residues.

This chain connects TRBV28 to TRBJ2-1, with 12 bases fitting TRBD1. Germline V gene sequence: CDR1 MDHEN, CDR2 SYDVKM. V lost 7 bases and J lost 7; bases outside the gene matches: 11. The CDR3 is 16 residues long. This CDR3 is CASTLLPGQGANEQFF. In DNA, the CDR3 is TGTGCCAGCACCCTACTCCCGGGACAGGGGGCAAATGAGCAGTTCTTC. Using reference TRBV28 and TRBJ2-1 for the parts outside the CDR3, the full variable domain is DVKVTQSSRYLVKRTGEKVFLECVQDMDHENMFWYRQDPGLGLRLIYFSYDVKMKEKGDIPEGYSVSREKKERFSLILESASTNQTSMYLCASTLLPGQGANEQFFGPGTRLTVL.

Only a few counts were recorded for this clonotype. The V and J genes are TRBV6-1 and TRBJ2-7; a weak D match, TRBD1 (6 bases). The CDR3 consists of 15 residues. From germline, CDR1 is MNHNS and CDR2 SASEGT. Trimming left V 6 bases short and J 0 bases short, with 15 bases between. Here the CDR3 DNA reads TGTGCCAGCAGCCAGACGACAGGTAGCTCCTACGAGCAGTACTTC. Encoded protein: CASSQTTGSSYEQYF.

V is TRBV12-3 or TRBV12-4 and J is TRBJ2-4; TRBD1 or TRBD2 may be the D gene (5 bases each). This CDR3 is built from 14 residues. V was shortened by 5 bases and J by 7 bases, with 15 bases between the two germline ends. The CDR3 nucleotides read TGTGCCAGCAGTCGGGGCGGCGGGTTTAACATTCAGTACTTC. As protein: CASSRGGGFNIQYF.

V gene TRBV4-1 combines with J gene TRBJ2-1; D unclear. Germline V CDR1 and CDR2: MGHRA, YSYEKL. The CDR3 runs 14 residues. Deletions cut 0 bases from V and 4 bases from J, with 7 bases between. Here the CDR3 reads CASSQETLYNEQFF. The DNA for the CDR3 is TGCGCCAGCAGCCAAGAAACCCTATACAATGAGCAGTTCTTC.

The V and J genes are TRBV2 and TRBJ2-7; D uncertain. The CDR3 spans 13 residues. Germline V gene sequence: CDR1 SNHLY, CDR2 FYNNEI. V dropped 6 bases and J dropped 0 bases, with 9 bases sitting between them. CDR3 DNA sequence: TGTGCCAGCAGCGAATGGCCCTCCTACGAGCAGTACTTC. Translating gives CASSEWPSYEQYF.

This chain connects TRBV20-1 to TRBJ2-3; D remains unclear. Looked up from germline, CDR1 is DFQATT and CDR2 is SNEGSKA (reference sequence). V gave up 0 bases and J gave up 4 bases, with 14 bases separating them. The CDR3 totals 15 residues. CDR3 bases: TGCAGTGCTAGAGATCGGGTCACTCGGTCAGATACGCAGTATTTT. It translates to CSARDRVTRSDTQYF.

Many counts were recorded for this clonotype. This chain connects TRBV15 to TRBJ2-5; D uncertain. CDR1 is LNHNV, CDR2 YYDKDF, per germline (reference sequence). The CDR3 covers 15 residues. Trimming stripped 1 base from V and 4 bases from J, with 13 bases between. The CDR3 DNA sequence: TGTGCCACCAGCAGAGTCCTCGACCCCCGAGAGACCCAGTACTTC. It translates to CATSRVLDPRETQYF.

The genes are TRBV4-3 and TRBJ1-1; D gene unclear. The CDR3 is 15 amino acids. V lost 3 bases, J lost 8 bases, and 19 bases lay in between. Germline V gives CDR1 LGHNA, CDR2 YSLEER. In DNA, the CDR3 is TGCGCCAGCAGCCAGCTAGGCGGGAGTCTTAGGGAAGCTTTCTTT. Its protein is CASSQLGGSLREAFF.

The chain uses TRBV4-1 and TRBJ2-5, with 11 bases fitting TRBD2. V shed 0 bases, J shed 11 bases, and the junction held 5 bases outside the gene matches. The V gene's germline CDR1 is MGHRA and CDR2 YSYEKL. CDR3 length: 14 residues. Written as DNA, the CDR3 is TGCGCCAGCAGCCAAGATACTAGCGGGAGAGAGCAGTACTTC. Translated, it gives CASSQDTSGREQYF.

DNA for the CDR3: TGTGCCAGCAGCTTAGGCCGCGGGGTTACTCCCCTCCGGGAGACCCAGTACTTC. Translation: CASSLGRGVTPLRETQYF. The genes are TRBV7-3 and TRBJ2-5, with a weak D call TRBD2 (6 bases). V was cut by 2 bases and J by 5 bases, with 24 bases left in between. Per germline, CDR1 SGHTA and CDR2 FQGTGA. The length of the CDR3 is 18 residues.

V gene TRBV2 combines with J gene TRBJ2-3, with TRBD2 matching over 8 bases. The V gene end was trimmed by 7 bases and the J gene end by 3 bases; junction bases not matched to a gene: 6. The length of the CDR3 is 14 residues. Germline lookup yields CDR1 SNHLY and CDR2 FYNNEI. CDR3 nucleotide sequence: TGTGCCAGCACTCCTCTAGCGGGTACAGATACGCAGTATTTT. This encodes CASTPLAGTDTQYF.

The chain links TRBV10-3 to TRBJ2-7, with D perhaps matching TRBD1 (6 bases). The CDR3 is 15 amino acids. The V and J ends lost 2 bases and 4 bases respectively, with 15 bases between them. CDR1 is ENHRY, CDR2 SYGVKD, per germline. The CDR3 here is CAISESLGARYEQYF. As DNA, the CDR3 is TGTGCCATCAGTGAGAGTCTGGGGGCGAGGTACGAGCAGTACTTC.

This clonotype was observed a single time. A much more abundant neighbour one base away suggests this may be a read error. The CDR3 carries no conserved terminal phenylalanine or tryptophan, so it likely arises from a read error. The gene calls are TRBV10-2 and TRBJ2-5, with D perhaps matching TRBD2 (6 bases). This CDR3 is built from 13 residues. CDR1 is WSHSY and CDR2 is SAAADI in the germline V gene. V lost 6 bases and J lost 5, with 13 bases in between. DNA of the CDR3: TGCGCCAGCAGCGGGGGTGGTGAGGAGACCCAGTACTCC. This encodes CASSGGGEETQYS.

This clonotype occurred a few times. The CDR3 DNA reads as TGTGCCAGCTCGGGGGCAGGAAATCAGCCCCAGCATTTT. Translation gives CASSGAGNQPQHF. V usage is TRBV18 and J usage is TRBJ1-5, with a possible D match to TRBD1 (6 bases). The CDR3 covers 13 residues. Per germline, CDR1 KGHSH and CDR2 LQKENI. V was clipped by 6 bases and J by 4 bases, with 10 bases between them.

This chain links TRBV12-3 or TRBV12-4 with TRBJ1-6; D uncertain. Trimming stripped 6 bases from V and 9 bases from J, with 24 bases between. This CDR3 spans 17 amino acids. The CDR3: CASSPTSGGLRSSPLHF. The DNA for the CDR3 is TGTGCCAGCAGCCCCACGTCGGGAGGGCTTCGGAGTTCACCCCTCCACTTT.

This clonotype was seen a few times. V and J are TRBV7-2 and TRBJ1-1; 8 bases agree with TRBD1. Germline trimming cut 5 bases from V and 7 bases from J; bases unmatched to any gene: 9. This CDR3 is 14 amino acids long. Germline loops: CDR1 SGHTA, CDR2 FQGNSA. The CDR3 DNA sequence: TGTGCCAGCAGCCGACTCGGACAGGGTATTGAAGCTTTCTTT. This sequence encodes CASSRLGQGIEAFF.

This clonotype was observed a few times. This chain links TRBV2 with TRBJ2-7; D unclear. Germline assignment: CDR1 SNHLY and CDR2 FYNNEI. Trimming left V 2 bases short and J 2 bases short, with 10 bases between. The CDR3 runs 14 residues. CDR3 amino acids: CASSESAVPYEQYF. For the CDR3, the DNA is TGTGCCAGCAGTGAATCGGCAGTCCCCTACGAGCAGTACTTC.

CDR3 region: CASSPPGGNQQFF. DNA of the CDR3: TGTGCCAGCAGTCCCCCCGGGGGGAATCAGCAGTTCTTC. The chain recombines TRBV12-3 or TRBV12-4 with TRBJ2-1; 7 nucleotides agree with TRBD2. The V gene end was trimmed by 5 bases and the J gene end by 11 bases; junction bases not matched to a gene: 9. The CDR3 spans 13 residues.

In its sample, this clonotype was seen a few times. A much larger clone differs by one base, so this may be a read error. The chain joins TRBV20-1 to TRBJ2-6, with a tentative D call TRBD1 (5 bases). Per germline, CDR1 DFQATT and CDR2 SNEGSKA (reference sequence). The CDR3 is made up of 16 amino acids. In DNA form, the CDR3 reads TGCAGTGCCTCGGACGGGTCCCCCTCTGGGGCCAACGTCCCGACTTTC. Its translation is CSASDGSPSGANVPTF.

This clonotype was seen more than once but under ten times. The J gene is TRBJ2-7, the V gene TRBV12-3 or TRBV12-4; 8 bases align to TRBD2. The CDR3 covers 15 residues. V trimming: 6 bases; J trimming: 3 bases; junction bases outside the gene matches: 10. The chain's CDR3 is CASRNYPGLGYEQYF. The CDR3, as DNA: TGTGCCAGCAGGAATTATCCGGGACTAGGCTACGAGCAGTACTTC.

The V gene is TRBV7-2, the J gene TRBJ2-1, with 8 nucleotides matching TRBD1. The CDR3 loop spans 15 amino acids. Germline trimming cut 5 bases from V and 1 base from J; bases unmatched to any gene: 4. Looked up from germline, CDR1 is SGHTA and CDR2 is FQGNSA. The CDR3: CASSQGDRSYNEQFF. In DNA form, the CDR3 reads TGTGCCAGCAGCCAAGGGGACAGGTCCTACAATGAGCAGTTCTTC.

This clonotype was recorded a few times. The CDR3 loop is CASRRIQVWDGYTF. The CDR3 DNA sequence: TGTGCCAGCAGGCGAATCCAGGTGTGGGACGGCTACACCTTC. The chain recombines TRBV27 with TRBJ1-2, with a possible D match to TRBD1 (5 bases). V shed 6 bases and J shed 8 bases, with 19 bases lying between them. The germline V gene has CDR1 MNHEY and CDR2 SMNVEV (reference sequence). The CDR3 spans 14 residues.

This clonotype turned up a few times. The genes are TRBV21-1 and TRBJ2-7; the D call TRBD1 from the table was never checked on the DNA. TRBV21-1 is labeled a pseudogene. The CDR3 runs to 18 residues. CDR3 in amino acids: CASSSRTGGKTSSYEQYF. In nucleotides, the CDR3 is TGTGCCAGCAGCTCTAGGACAGGGGGGAAGACTAGCTCCTACGAGCAGTACTTC.

The chain recombines TRBV7-3 with TRBJ2-4; D is unresolved. The J call could be wrong; TRBJ2-7 is a better fit for the DNA end. Germline CDR1 is SGHTA and CDR2 is FQGTGA. The CDR3 runs 15 residues. Here the CDR3 reads CASSLQSTSNYEQYF. CDR3 nucleotides: TGTGCCAGCAGCCTCCAATCTACATCGAACTACGAGCAGTACTTC.

The V and J genes are TRBV5-1 and TRBJ1-1, with D possibly being TRBD1 (5 bases). The germline V gene has CDR1 SGHRS and CDR2 YFSETQ. V lost 0 bases and J 2 bases, leaving 14 bases between the germline ends. The CDR3 is 16 amino acids. The CDR3, as DNA: TGCGCCAGCAGCTTGGGCCGCGACAGCCGAAACACTGAAGCTTTCTTT. Residues: CASSLGRDSRNTEAFF.

This chain connects TRBV5-1 to TRBJ2-7; D remains unclear. The CDR3 has 11 amino acids. The ends were cut back, 5 bases at V and 5 bases at J, with 8 bases in the middle. Germline V gene lookup returns CDR1 SGHRS and CDR2 YFSETQ. The CDR3 reads CASRETHEQYF. The CDR3 coding sequence is TGCGCCAGCAGGGAGACACACGAGCAGTACTTC.

The rearrangement joins TRBV2 to TRBJ2-2, with D perhaps matching TRBD1 (5 bases). This CDR3 comprises 15 residues. V was trimmed by 4 bases and J by 4 bases, leaving 13 bases between them. Germline V CDR1 and CDR2: SNHLY, FYNNEI. CDR3 nucleotide sequence: TGTGCCAGCAGTGGTCAGGGTAGTGGCACCGGGGAGCTGTTTTTT. As protein: CASSGQGSGTGELFF. The full variable domain, in which reference TRBV2 and TRBJ2-2 provide the parts outside the CDR3, is EPEVTQTPSHQVTQMGQEVILRCVPISNHLYFYWYRQILGQKVEFLVSFYNNEISEKSEIFDDQFSVERPDGSNFTLKIRSTKLEDSAMYFCASSGQGSGTGELFFGEGSRLTVL.

This chain joins TRBV9 and TRBJ2-3; D unclear. CDR1 and CDR2 (germline): SGDLS, YYNGEE. V was clipped by 3 bases and J by 2 bases, with 10 bases between them. CDR3 length: 14 residues. CDR3 DNA: TGTGCCAGCAGCGCCCTAATACACACAGATACGCAGTATTTT. It encodes CASSALIHTDTQYF.

On this clonotype: Being one base from a much bigger clone, this may be a read error. The chain recombines TRBV12-3 or TRBV12-4 with TRBJ1-2, with TRBD1 as a possible D gene (5 bases). V lost 6 bases to trimming and J lost 6 bases, with 14 bases between them. The CDR3 runs 13 residues. CDR3 loop: CASRTGGIDGYTF. The CDR3 region has the DNA TGTGCCAGCAGAACAGGAGGCATCGATGGCTACACCTTC.